Listed below are T cell receptor beta chains from one sample, sequenced in a study of blood T cell repertoires in COVID-19. Assay used: immunoSEQ multiplex PCR; TCRdb lists only in-frame clones, some missing. The table lists some 120,000 clones, approximately 86% of them singletons. Source material: peripheral blood. Every receptor here comes from a woman in her forties or fifties who had recovered from COVID-19. Both conserved end residues are part of each CDR3. Each record gives: clone size, D gene, V gene, J gene, CDR3 DNA, CDR3 protein. D genes are given only for firm matches. A row's size may be missing; if present it is once, few, many or a size class.

abundance: NA
d_gene: TRBD1
v_gene: TRBV19
j_gene: TRBJ1-3
CDR3nt: TGTGCCAGTAGTCCACAGGGGACTGGAAACACCATATATTTT
CDR3aa: CASSPQGTGNTIYF

abundance: NA
d_gene: NA
v_gene: TRBV11-3
j_gene: TRBJ2-7
CDR3nt: TGTGCCAGCAGCTTAGATAGGGACTCCGACTCCTACGAGCAGTACTTC
CDR3aa: CASSLDRDSDSYEQYF

abundance: NA
d_gene: NA
v_gene: TRBV18
j_gene: TRBJ2-5
CDR3nt: TGTGCCAGCTCAAATAGGGACTTCTCAGCTCCGCGCCAGAAGAAAGAGACCCAGTACTTC
CDR3aa: CASSNRDFSAPRQKKETQYF

abundance: NA
d_gene: NA
v_gene: TRBV2
j_gene: TRBJ2-5
CDR3nt: TGTGCCAGCAAGGAGGGGCGGGGGCGACCTGAGGAGACCCAGTACTTC
CDR3aa: CASKEGRGRPEETQYF

abundance: few
d_gene: TRBD1
v_gene: TRBV18
j_gene: TRBJ2-6
CDR3nt: TGTGCCAGCTCACCCGCCGACAGGGGGCGAGGGGCCAACGTCCTGACTTTC
CDR3aa: CASSPADRGRGANVLTF

abundance: NA
d_gene: NA
v_gene: TRBV28
j_gene: TRBJ1-2
CDR3nt: TGTGCCAGCAGTAAAGGGGGTAACTATGGCTACACCTTC
CDR3aa: CASSKGGNYGYTF

abundance: NA
d_gene: NA
v_gene: TRBV6-5
j_gene: TRBJ1-2
CDR3nt: TGTGCCAGCCGAGGGTGGTCTTATGGCTACACCTTC
CDR3aa: CASRGWSYGYTF

abundance: once
d_gene: NA
v_gene: TRBV7-2
j_gene: TRBJ2-7
CDR3nt: TGTGCCAGCAGCGGCATAGTAGGGGCCTACGAGCAGTACTTC
CDR3aa: CASSGIVGAYEQYF

abundance: once
d_gene: TRBD2
v_gene: TRBV4-1
j_gene: TRBJ2-3
CDR3nt: TGCGCCAGCAGCCATACCGGACTAGTTCCAGATACGCAGTATTTT
CDR3aa: CASSHTGLVPDTQYF

abundance: NA
d_gene: NA
v_gene: TRBV24-1
j_gene: TRBJ1-3
CDR3nt: TGTGCCACCAGTGACCCAACAGCAAATGACGGAAACACCATATATTTT
CDR3aa: CATSDPTANDGNTIYF

abundance: many
d_gene: NA
v_gene: TRBV11-3
j_gene: TRBJ2-2
CDR3nt: TGTGCCAGCAGCCACACCACCACCGGGGAGCTGTTTTTT
CDR3aa: CASSHTTTGELFF

abundance: NA
d_gene: TRBD2
v_gene: TRBV6-1
j_gene: TRBJ2-5
CDR3nt: TGTGCCAGCAGTGAACTGGGACTAGCGGGAGCAAGGGAGACCCAGTACTTC
CDR3aa: CASSELGLAGARETQYF

abundance: NA
d_gene: TRBD2
v_gene: TRBV4-3
j_gene: TRBJ2-1
CDR3nt: TGCGCCAGCAGCCAAGAAGGGGGAGGACTAGCCTGGCAGTTCTTC
CDR3aa: CASSQEGGGLAWQFF

abundance: NA
d_gene: TRBD2
v_gene: TRBV7-6
j_gene: TRBJ2-1
CDR3nt: TGTGCCAGCAGCTACTTTAGCGGGGGGGCCTATGAGCAGTTCTTC
CDR3aa: CASSYFSGGAYEQFF

abundance: NA
d_gene: NA
v_gene: TRBV28
j_gene: TRBJ2-3
CDR3nt: TGTGCCAGCAGTTTATTCCGCAGGGGTGGCACAGATACGCAGTATTTT
CDR3aa: CASSLFRRGGTDTQYF

abundance: NA
d_gene: NA
v_gene: TRBV27
j_gene: TRBJ1-6
CDR3nt: TGTGCCAGCAGTTTCAGGGGACCCCGATATAATTCACCCCTCCACTTT
CDR3aa: CASSFRGPRYNSPLHF

abundance: NA
d_gene: TRBD2
v_gene: TRBV4-3
j_gene: TRBJ2-6
CDR3nt: TGCGCCAGCAGCCAAGAACTAGCGGGAGGATTTGGGGCCAACGTCCTGACTTTC
CDR3aa: CASSQELAGGFGANVLTF

abundance: NA
d_gene: TRBD2
v_gene: TRBV5-1
j_gene: TRBJ2-3
CDR3nt: TGCGCCAGCAGCTTCAGCGGACTAGCGGGGGCCTCTAGCACAGATACGCAGTATTTT
CDR3aa: CASSFSGLAGASSTDTQYF

abundance: NA
d_gene: TRBD1
v_gene: TRBV7-3
j_gene: TRBJ2-6
CDR3nt: TGTGCCAGCAGTTTAGGGACAGGAGACTCTGGGGCCAACGTCCTGACTTTC
CDR3aa: CASSLGTGDSGANVLTF

abundance: NA
d_gene: TRBD2
v_gene: TRBV6-2/TRBV6-3
j_gene: TRBJ2-5
CDR3nt: TGTGCCAGCAGTTATGTAAGCGGGGGGGAAGAGACCCAGTACTTC
CDR3aa: CASSYVSGGEETQYF

abundance: NA
d_gene: TRBD1
v_gene: TRBV5-1
j_gene: TRBJ2-2
CDR3nt: TGCGCCAGCAGCCACCAGGGGGTGAACACCGGGGAGCTGTTTTTT
CDR3aa: CASSHQGVNTGELFF

abundance: NA
d_gene: TRBD2
v_gene: TRBV6-2/TRBV6-3
j_gene: TRBJ2-3
CDR3nt: TGTGCCAGCAGTTACCCCGGACTAGCGGGGGGGATATACCCAGATACGCAGTATTTT
CDR3aa: CASSYPGLAGGIYPDTQYF

abundance: NA
d_gene: NA
v_gene: TRBV6-6
j_gene: TRBJ1-2
CDR3nt: TGTGCCAGCAGAGAACAGGGTTTCTATGGCTACACCTTC
CDR3aa: CASREQGFYGYTF

abundance: NA
d_gene: TRBD1
v_gene: TRBV18
j_gene: TRBJ1-1
CDR3nt: TGTGCCAGCTCACCACCGGCGAGGACAGGAGACACTGAAGCTTTCTTT
CDR3aa: CASSPPARTGDTEAFF

abundance: NA
d_gene: NA
v_gene: TRBV5-1
j_gene: TRBJ2-3
CDR3nt: TGCGCCAGCAGTCCGTTGCCGGGGAGCACAGATACGCAGTATTTT
CDR3aa: CASSPLPGSTDTQYF

abundance: NA
d_gene: NA
v_gene: TRBV5-6
j_gene: TRBJ2-3
CDR3nt: TGTGCCAGCAGCTACCTGACAGACAGCACAGATACGCAGTATTTT
CDR3aa: CASSYLTDSTDTQYF

abundance: NA
d_gene: TRBD1
v_gene: TRBV2
j_gene: TRBJ1-1
CDR3nt: TGTGCCAGCAGCACCACAGGGGCAAACACTGAAGCTTTCTTT
CDR3aa: CASSTTGANTEAFF

abundance: NA
d_gene: NA
v_gene: TRBV25-1
j_gene: TRBJ2-1
CDR3nt: TGTGCCAGCAGTGGATTTAGCGTCGAGCAGTTCTTC
CDR3aa: CASSGFSVEQFF

abundance: NA
d_gene: NA
v_gene: TRBV5-1
j_gene: TRBJ1-3
CDR3nt: TGCGCCAGCAGCTTGGCCTCGCGGGACACCATATATTTT
CDR3aa: CASSLASRDTIYF

abundance: few
d_gene: NA
v_gene: TRBV2
j_gene: TRBJ2-7
CDR3nt: TGTGCCAGCAGCCCGGGAGATTCCTACGAGCAGTACTTC
CDR3aa: CASSPGDSYEQYF

abundance: NA
d_gene: TRBD1
v_gene: TRBV3-1/TRBV3-2
j_gene: TRBJ2-7
CDR3nt: TGTGCCAGCAGCGACCGGGACAGCCTCTCCTACGAGCAGTACTTC
CDR3aa: CASSDRDSLSYEQYF

abundance: NA
d_gene: NA
v_gene: TRBV30
j_gene: TRBJ1-6
CDR3nt: TGTGCCTGGACCCGCCAGGGAGGTTCACCCCTCCACTTT
CDR3aa: CAWTRQGGSPLHF

abundance: NA
d_gene: NA
v_gene: TRBV15
j_gene: TRBJ2-3
CDR3nt: TGTGCCACCGGGAGAGGGAACAGGGCGGATACGCAGTATTTT
CDR3aa: CATGRGNRADTQYF

abundance: NA
d_gene: NA
v_gene: TRBV2
j_gene: TRBJ2-1
CDR3nt: TGTGCCAGCAGTGGACAGTTCGGCTCCTACAATGAGCAGTTCTTC
CDR3aa: CASSGQFGSYNEQFF

abundance: NA
d_gene: NA
v_gene: TRBV7-3
j_gene: TRBJ2-1
CDR3nt: TGTGCCAGCAGCTTCAGCGGGTCCTCCTACAATGAGCAGTTCTTC
CDR3aa: CASSFSGSSYNEQFF

abundance: NA
d_gene: NA
v_gene: TRBV19
j_gene: TRBJ2-7
CDR3nt: TGTGCCAGTAGTATCCGGGCTAGCGTCTCCTACGAGCAGTACTTC
CDR3aa: CASSIRASVSYEQYF

abundance: NA
d_gene: NA
v_gene: TRBV5-1
j_gene: TRBJ1-1
CDR3nt: TGCGCCAGCAGCCTAGGGGGACCCTTCCTAGAAGCTTTCTTT
CDR3aa: CASSLGGPFLEAFF

abundance: once
d_gene: NA
v_gene: TRBV19
j_gene: TRBJ1-6
CDR3nt: TGTGCCAGTAGTATTGATGCCGGGGGATCCAAAAATTCACCCCTCCACTTT
CDR3aa: CASSIDAGGSKNSPLHF

abundance: NA
d_gene: TRBD1
v_gene: TRBV29-1
j_gene: TRBJ1-5
CDR3nt: TGCAGCGCCGGGACAGCACGCAATCAGCCCCAGCATTTT
CDR3aa: CSAGTARNQPQHF

abundance: NA
d_gene: NA
v_gene: TRBV30
j_gene: TRBJ2-1
CDR3nt: TGTGCCTGGAGGGGGGGAGCTAGCAATGAGCAGTTCTTC
CDR3aa: CAWRGGASNEQFF

abundance: NA
d_gene: NA
v_gene: TRBV7-9
j_gene: TRBJ2-2
CDR3nt: TGTGCCAGCAGGGCTTATCGATACGACGGGGAGCTGTTTTTT
CDR3aa: CASRAYRYDGELFF

abundance: NA
d_gene: NA
v_gene: TRBV6-6
j_gene: TRBJ1-2
CDR3nt: TGTGCCAGCAGTTACCGCGGGGACCCTAACTATGGCTACACCTTC
CDR3aa: CASSYRGDPNYGYTF

abundance: few
d_gene: TRBD2
v_gene: TRBV9
j_gene: TRBJ2-1
CDR3nt: TGTGCCAGCAGCCTCACGGGGGGCTCCTACAATGAGCAGTTCTTC
CDR3aa: CASSLTGGSYNEQFF

abundance: few
d_gene: TRBD1
v_gene: TRBV6-1
j_gene: TRBJ1-1
CDR3nt: TGTGCCAGCAGTGAAGGGACAGGACGATACACTGAAGCTTTCTTT
CDR3aa: CASSEGTGRYTEAFF

abundance: NA
d_gene: TRBD2
v_gene: TRBV2
j_gene: TRBJ2-5
CDR3nt: TGTGCCAGCCATAAGGGACTAGCGGGTCAAGAGACCCAGTACTTC
CDR3aa: CASHKGLAGQETQYF

abundance: NA
d_gene: NA
v_gene: TRBV30
j_gene: TRBJ1-2
CDR3nt: TGTGCCTGGAGTGGCGGCCACCAACGATATGGCTACACCTTC
CDR3aa: CAWSGGHQRYGYTF

abundance: NA
d_gene: TRBD2
v_gene: TRBV18
j_gene: TRBJ2-1
CDR3nt: TGTGCCAGCTCATTGGTGACTAGCGGGAGCGTGGGGTACAATGAGCAGTTCTTC
CDR3aa: CASSLVTSGSVGYNEQFF

abundance: NA
d_gene: TRBD1
v_gene: TRBV2
j_gene: TRBJ2-5
CDR3nt: TGTGCCAGCAGTGGACAGGGGGGCAAGGAGACCCAGTACTTC
CDR3aa: CASSGQGGKETQYF

abundance: NA
d_gene: NA
v_gene: TRBV10-1
j_gene: TRBJ2-5
CDR3nt: TGCGCCAGCCTGAGGACTAATCAAGAGACCCAGTACTTC
CDR3aa: CASLRTNQETQYF

abundance: NA
d_gene: NA
v_gene: TRBV3-1/TRBV3-2
j_gene: TRBJ1-1
CDR3nt: TGTGCCAGCAGACAGGGCTCTGAAGCTTTCTTT
CDR3aa: CASRQGSEAFF

abundance: NA
d_gene: TRBD2
v_gene: TRBV6-2/TRBV6-3
j_gene: TRBJ2-3
CDR3nt: TGTGCCAGCAGTTACGCCGGACTAGCCCGCACAGATACGCAGTATTTT
CDR3aa: CASSYAGLARTDTQYF

abundance: NA
d_gene: TRBD1
v_gene: TRBV28
j_gene: TRBJ2-1
CDR3nt: TGTGCCAGCAGCCCCGGGACAGGGATGGCAAATGAGCAGTTCTTC
CDR3aa: CASSPGTGMANEQFF

abundance: NA
d_gene: TRBD1
v_gene: TRBV7-9
j_gene: TRBJ2-7
CDR3nt: TGTGCCAGCAGTCCGAGGACAGGGGACCACGAGCAGTACTTC
CDR3aa: CASSPRTGDHEQYF

abundance: NA
d_gene: NA
v_gene: TRBV21-1
j_gene: TRBJ2-2
CDR3nt: TGTGCCAGCAGCAAAGTCGGGGAGCTCGACACCGGGGAGCTGTTTTTT
CDR3aa: CASSKVGELDTGELFF

abundance: NA
d_gene: NA
v_gene: TRBV3-1/TRBV3-2
j_gene: TRBJ1-5
CDR3nt: TGTGCCAGCAGCCAAGAGGTTAGCCAGCCCCAGCATTTT
CDR3aa: CASSQEVSQPQHF